Below are 15 T cell receptor beta chains sequenced from a single sample in a study of blood T cell repertoires in COVID-19. Only in-frame clones appear in the TCRdb table, and some are missing; sequencing was by immunoSEQ multiplex PCR. The sample has fewer than 300,000 clones; 65% to 90% are singletons. Sequenced input: peripheral blood. These receptors came from a man over 45 with active or convalescent COVID-19.

The V gene is TRBV25-1, the J gene TRBJ2-7; no firm D call. Trimming stripped 1 base from V and 1 base from J, with 5 bases between. Per the germline V gene, CDR1 is MGHDK and CDR2 is SYGVNS. This CDR3 spans 13 amino acids. The DNA of the CDR3 is TGTGCCAGCAGTGAATCCAGGTCCTACGAGCAGTACTTC. Protein: CASSESRSYEQYF.

The chain has TRBV5-1 and TRBJ1-4; D not resolved. V lost 0 bases and J lost 2, with 8 bases in between. This CDR3 contains 15 residues. From germline, CDR1 is SGHRS and CDR2 YFSETQ. CDR3 bases: TGCGCCAGCAGCTTGGGGAGAGGGACTAATGAAAAACTGTTTTTT. Translated, it gives CASSLGRGTNEKLFF.

The V and J genes are TRBV5-5 and TRBJ1-1; 8 positions match TRBD1. V gave up 0 bases and J gave up 3 bases; unmatched junction bases: 1. The CDR3 covers 14 residues. Germline lookup yields CDR1 SGHKS and CDR2 YYEKEE (reference sequence). The CDR3, as DNA: TGTGCCAGCAGCTTGGAACAGGGGGACACTGAAGCTTTCTTT. It is translated as CASSLEQGDTEAFF.

This sequence joins TRBV5-6 and TRBJ2-1; TRBD1 is a possible D gene (6 bases). CDR1 is SGHDT and CDR2 is YYEEEE in the germline V gene. The CDR3 covers 15 residues. The V end was cut by 4 bases, the J end by 1 base, with 12 bases between. CDR3 amino acids: CASSPPGVSYNEQFF. Here the CDR3 DNA reads TGTGCCAGCAGCCCCCCAGGGGTATCCTACAATGAGCAGTTCTTC.

The chain combines TRBV29-1 with TRBJ2-7; D call uncertain. Trimming stripped 5 bases from V and 2 bases from J, with 7 bases between. This CDR3 comprises 11 residues. Germline CDR1 is SQVTM and CDR2 is ANQGSEA. CDR3 DNA: TGCAGCGTTCGGCAGGCCTACGAGCAGTACTTC. Its translation is CSVRQAYEQYF.

The chain uses TRBV11-2 and TRBJ2-3; 8 positions agree with TRBD2. Germline values: CDR1 SGHAT, CDR2 FQNNGV. Germline trimming cut 9 bases from V and 1 base from J; bases unmatched to any gene: 12. The CDR3 extends over 16 amino acids. In nucleotides, the CDR3 is TGTGCCAGTAAGACAGCGGGGGCTCGGCGCACAGATACGCAGTATTTT. Amino acid sequence: CASKTAGARRTDTQYF. The complete variable domain, with remaining parts taken from reference TRBV11-2 and TRBJ2-3, reads EAGVAQSPRYKIIEKRQSVAFWCNPISGHATLYWYQQILGQGPKLLIQFQNNGVVDDSQLPKDRFSAERLKGVDSTLKIQPAKLEDSAVYLCASKTAGARRTDTQYFGPGTRLTVL.

The CDR3 reads CASSPISLAGGPSSYNEQFF. In DNA form, the CDR3 reads TGCGCCAGCAGCCCAATTTCATTAGCGGGAGGCCCTAGCTCCTACAATGAGCAGTTCTTC. The V call is TRBV5-1, the J call TRBJ2-1, with 10 bases fitting TRBD2. The CDR3 covers 20 residues. The trim removed 4 bases at V and 0 bases at J, leaving 16 bases unmatched. The germline CDR1 and CDR2 sequences are SGHRS and YFSETQ.

This rearrangement joins TRBV7-9 to TRBJ1-1, with D perhaps TRBD1 (5 bases). Germline V gene data show CDR1 as SEHNR and CDR2 as FQNEAQ (reference sequence). Trimming removed 2 bases at V and 1 base at J, with 8 bases between. The CDR3 sequence is 14 residues long. The CDR3 nucleotides read TGTGCCAGCAGCTTAAGTACAGGGAACACTGAAGCTTTCTTT. As protein: CASSLSTGNTEAFF.

This clone was picked up one time. The rearrangement links TRBV21-1 to TRBJ1-2. TRBV21-1 constitutes a pseudogene. CDR3 size: 14 residues. The CDR3 coding sequence is TGTGCCAGCAGACCCGGAGAGACTAACTATGGCTACACCTTC. Translating gives CASRPGETNYGYTF.

The chain combines TRBV6-5 with TRBJ1-1, with a weak D call TRBD1 (5 bases). This CDR3 has 13 amino acids. The germline gives CDR1 MNHEY, CDR2 SVGAGI. V gave up 6 bases and J gave up 1 base, with 9 bases separating them. The CDR3 is CASRGHQNTEAFF. CDR3 nucleotides: TGTGCCAGCAGAGGACACCAGAACACTGAAGCTTTCTTT.

The V and J genes are TRBV5-6 and TRBJ2-1; maybe TRBD1 (6 bases). Germline V gives CDR1 SGHDT, CDR2 YYEEEE. The CDR3 length is 14 residues. V was shortened by 1 base and J by 1 base, with 6 bases between the two germline ends. CDR3 in DNA: TGTGCCAGCAGCTTGCAGGGGTCCTACAATGAGCAGTTCTTC. Protein sequence: CASSLQGSYNEQFF.

The sample holds one count of this clone. The V and J genes are TRBV9 and TRBJ2-1; D remains ambiguous. Per the germline V gene, CDR1 is SGDLS and CDR2 is YYNGEE. The CDR3 sequence is 14 residues long. V shed 3 bases and J shed 7 bases, with 14 bases lying between them. In DNA form, the CDR3 reads TGTGCCAGCAGCGGAGTTAGTGTGAGTAATGAGCAGTTCTTC. Amino acids: CASSGVSVSNEQFF.

The J gene is TRBJ1-1, the V gene TRBV6-2 or TRBV6-3; D remains ambiguous. V shed 2 bases and J shed 0 bases, with 10 bases lying between them. This CDR3 has 15 amino acids. The germline CDR1 and CDR2 sequences are MNHEY and SVGEGT. The chain's CDR3 is CASSYHPRMNTEAFF. In DNA, the CDR3 is TGTGCCAGCAGTTACCACCCGCGGATGAACACTGAAGCTTTCTTT.

V gene TRBV27 combines with J gene TRBJ2-5; perhaps TRBD1 as D (6 bases). The germline gives CDR1 MNHEY, CDR2 SMNVEV (reference sequence). Deletions cut 6 bases from V and 4 bases from J, with 15 bases between. This CDR3 comprises 14 residues. CDR3 DNA sequence: TGTGCCAGCAGCTCAAGACAGGTTGGAGAGACCCAGTACTTC. Protein product: CASSSRQVGETQYF.

The rearrangement links TRBV5-5 to TRBJ2-7; D is undetermined. Germline CDR1 and CDR2: SGHKS and YYEKEE (reference sequence). CDR3 length equals 13 residues. Trimming shortened V by 2 bases and J by 3 bases, and 9 bases separated the two germline ends. In nucleotides, the CDR3 is TGTGCCAGCAGCTTAGCGCAGAACTACGAGCAGTACTTC. It translates to CASSLAQNYEQYF.